These 8 T cell receptor beta chains were all obtained from the same sample, sequenced in a study of T cell responses to AZD1222 COVID-19 vaccine. The method was immunoSEQ multiplex PCR; TCRdb's version includes in-frame clones alone and lacks a portion of them. The table shows roughly 170,000 clones, with around 94% occurring only once. Sequencing used peripheral blood, obtained 28 days after the second AZD1222 dose. The receptors shown here come from an adult who received the AZD1222 COVID-19 vaccine.

Concerning this clone: One end of the junction does not line up with germline, which may come from a read error. V usage is TRBV7-9 and J usage is TRBJ2-7; TRBD2 aligns across 8 bases. The CDR3 has 16 residues. CDR1 and CDR2 from the germline V gene are SEHNR and FQNEAQ (reference sequence). This CDR3 reads CASTLKSGGVDDEQYF. The CDR3 DNA reads TGTGCCAGCACCTTAAAATCGGGAGGGGTGGACGACGAGCAGTACTTC.

This rearrangement joins TRBV19 to TRBJ1-1; TRBD1 is a possible D gene (5 bases). In germline, CDR1 is LNHDA, CDR2 SQIVND (reference sequence). The CDR3 spans 18 residues. Trimming left V 7 bases short and J 0 bases short, with 24 bases between. The CDR3 here is CASNQPRFGANMNTEAFF. The CDR3 nucleotides are TGTGCCAGTAATCAACCGAGATTCGGGGCAAACATGAACACTGAAGCTTTCTTT.

J is TRBJ1-4 and V is TRBV18; TRBD1 is a possible D gene (6 bases). This CDR3 has 16 amino acids. Germline assignment: CDR1 KGHSH and CDR2 LQKENI. The V end lost 2 bases, the J end lost 8 bases, and 18 bases lay between the germline ends. The DNA of the CDR3 is TGTGCCAGCTCACCATTTGGGGGGGCGATTGAAGAAAAACTGTTTTTT. Translating gives CASSPFGGAIEEKLFF.

This chain joins TRBV7-2 and TRBJ1-6, with TRBD1 matching 9 bases. The J segment lost 9 bases and the V segment lost 5 bases, leaving 5 bases of the junction unmatched. The length of the CDR3 is 14 residues. Germline V gives CDR1 SGHTA, CDR2 FQGNSA. The CDR3 loop is CASSIRDRASPLHF. DNA of the CDR3: TGTGCCAGCAGCATAAGGGACAGGGCTTCACCCCTCCACTTT.

This chain uses TRBV6-6 with TRBJ1-1; a weak D match, TRBD1 (6 bases). Germline CDR1 and CDR2: MNHNY and SVGAGI (reference sequence). V lost 7 bases and J 4 bases, leaving 19 bases between the germline ends. The CDR3 length is 15 residues. CDR3 nucleotides: TGTGCCAGCACCGCCCTACAGTACAGGGTCACTGAAGCTTTCTTT. The encoded protein is CASTALQYRVTEAFF.

The chain uses TRBV5-1 and TRBJ1-1, with a tentative D call TRBD1 (6 bases). Trimming shortened V by 1 base and J by 1 base, and 14 bases separated the two germline ends. The CDR3 loop spans 16 amino acids. Germline-derived CDR1 and CDR2 are SGHRS and YFSETQ. CDR3 in DNA: TGCGCCAGCAGCTTGAGTCCGGGGGCCACGAACACTGAAGCTTTCTTT. Its translation: CASSLSPGATNTEAFF.

This chain joins TRBV19 and TRBJ1-2, with TRBD1 as a possible D gene (5 bases). V lost 5 bases, J lost 3 bases, and 22 bases lay in between. CDR3 length: 17 residues. Germline V gives CDR1 LNHDA, CDR2 SQIVND (reference sequence). The CDR3 bases are TGTGCCAGTAGTTCCCTCGGGGCGCAGGGCCGCGACTATGGCTACACCTTC. Translating gives CASSSLGAQGRDYGYTF.

The chain uses TRBV6-5 and TRBJ2-7, with 7 nucleotides matching TRBD2. The V gene's germline CDR1 is MNHEY and CDR2 SVGAGI. This CDR3 has 10 amino acids. The ends lost 8 bases at V and 7 bases at J; junction bases unmatched: 2. The CDR3 sequence is CASGEGEQYF. DNA for the CDR3: TGTGCCAGCGGGGAGGGAGAGCAGTACTTC.